One sample yielded the 8 T cell receptor beta chains listed below, sequenced in a study of T cell responses to AZD1222 COVID-19 vaccine. Clones were read by immunoSEQ multiplex PCR, and TCRdb kept only the in-frame ones, dropping some. The sample holds 170,000 or so clones, less than 95% seen once. The starting material was peripheral blood, obtained on day 0 of AZD1222 vaccination. These receptors were obtained from an adult in good health.

V usage is TRBV2 and J usage is TRBJ1-1; 7 positions match TRBD1. The CDR3 runs 13 residues. Trimming at V came to 6 bases and at J to 2 bases, leaving 3 bases not matched to a gene. Germline V gene lookup returns CDR1 SNHLY and CDR2 FYNNEI. The CDR3 region is CASRGQLNTEAFF. The CDR3, as DNA: TGTGCCAGCAGGGGACAGCTTAACACTGAAGCTTTCTTT.

The chain employs TRBV3-1 (or the pseudogene TRBV3-2) and TRBJ1-1; D not certain. Germline CDR1 LGHDT, CDR2 YNNKEL (reference sequence). This CDR3 has 13 residues. V lost 3 bases and J lost 1, with 6 bases in between. CDR3 sequence: CASSHLKNTEAFF. In DNA form, the CDR3 reads TGTGCCAGCAGCCATCTCAAGAACACTGAAGCTTTCTTT.

The J gene is TRBJ1-1, the V gene TRBV9; D is possibly TRBD1 (6 bases). Trimming shortened V by 0 bases and J by 4 bases, and 10 bases separated the two germline ends. In germline, CDR1 is SGDLS, CDR2 YYNGEE. CDR3 length: 14 amino acids. The CDR3 region is CASSVVPGVTEAFF. CDR3 DNA: TGTGCCAGCAGCGTAGTTCCAGGGGTCACTGAAGCTTTCTTT.

This sequence joins TRBV28 and TRBJ1-3, with D hard to call. Trimming took off 7 bases at V and 3 bases at J, with 16 bases between the two ends. The CDR3 is 15 amino acids. In germline, CDR1 is MDHEN, CDR2 SYDVKM. The CDR3 region is CASTIPARGGNTIYF. The DNA of the CDR3 is TGTGCCAGCACGATCCCTGCCCGGGGTGGAAACACCATATATTTT.

The gene calls are TRBV24-1 and TRBJ1-1; D unclear. The CDR3 is 13 residues long. The germline gives CDR1 KGHDR, CDR2 SFDVKD. With 4 bases removed from V and 1 base from J, the gap between germline ends came to 6 bases. The CDR3 here is CATSETWNTEAFF. The CDR3 DNA follows: TGTGCCACCAGTGAAACCTGGAACACTGAAGCTTTCTTT.

This rearrangement joins TRBV7-9 to TRBJ1-2, with TRBD1 as a possible D gene (5 bases). The germline V gene has CDR1 SEHNR and CDR2 FQNEAQ (reference sequence). The CDR3 runs 16 residues. With 1 base removed from V and 1 base from J, the gap between germline ends came to 13 bases. The chain's CDR3 is CASSLVPGLRNYGYTF. The CDR3 nucleotides read TGTGCCAGCAGCTTAGTTCCGGGACTACGTAACTATGGCTACACCTTC.

J is TRBJ1-1 and V is TRBV6-5; weak D call: TRBD1 (6 bases). V dropped 6 bases and J dropped 3 bases, with 8 bases sitting between them. This CDR3 contains 12 residues. Looked up from germline, CDR1 is MNHEY and CDR2 is SVGAGI. CDR3 coding DNA: TGTGCCAGCAGGGACAGTTACACTGAAGCTTTCTTT. Translated, it gives CASRDSYTEAFF.

The J gene is TRBJ2-2, the V gene TRBV19; the D call may be TRBD1 or TRBD2 (6 bases each). Between the trimmed V and J ends, which lost 0 bases and 6 bases, there was a span of 14 bases. Germline CDR1 is LNHDA and CDR2 is SQIVND (reference sequence). CDR3 length equals 16 residues. CDR3 loop: CASSIDPQGRPGELFF. CDR3 coding DNA: TGTGCCAGTAGTATAGATCCCCAGGGGAGGCCCGGGGAGCTGTTTTTT.